A single sample is the source of the 16 T cell receptor beta chains below, sequenced in a study of blood T cells in healthy people across ages. Then a second PCR, running roughly 7 to 11 cycles, was carried out with a sample-barcoded 5' primer and a J-beta primer mix. TCRdb reprocessed the 5' RACE reads with MiXCR, giving one entry per CDR3 protein. Here the sample spans 270,000 or so distinct CDR3 sequences, roughly a quarter being singletons. The sample comprised blood. The source is a woman in her 70s in good health.

This clonotype was counted a few times. The chain is built from TRBV12-3 or TRBV12-4 and TRBJ2-5; D is uncertain. The J call could be wrong; TRBJ2-1 is a better fit for the DNA end. The CDR3 runs 10 residues. The CDR3 sequence: CASGQYEQFF. CDR3 nucleotides: TGTGCCAGCGGGCAATATGAGCAGTTCTTC.

The sample holds a few counts of this clonotype. The genes are TRBV28 and TRBJ2-7; 15 positions agree with TRBD2. Per germline, CDR1 MDHEN and CDR2 SYDVKM. The V gene end was trimmed by 6 bases and the J gene end by 1 base; junction bases not matched to a gene: 10. The CDR3 sequence is 18 residues long. The CDR3 is CASRPGLAGGIGSYEQYF. CDR3 bases: TGTGCCAGCAGACCGGGACTAGCGGGAGGTATAGGGTCCTACGAGCAGTACTTC. Full variable domain (outside the CDR3, taken from reference TRBV28 and TRBJ2-7): DVKVTQSSRYLVKRTGEKVFLECVQDMDHENMFWYRQDPGLGLRLIYFSYDVKMKEKGDIPEGYSVSREKKERFSLILESASTNQTSMYLCASRPGLAGGIGSYEQYFGPGTRLTVT.

V usage is TRBV18 and J usage is TRBJ2-3; D unclear. Trimming pared 3 bases from V and 3 bases from J, leaving 10 bases between. The CDR3 contains 14 residues. Germline CDR1 and CDR2: KGHSH and LQKENI. The chain's CDR3 is CASSPNTGTDTQYF. As DNA, the CDR3 is TGTGCCAGCTCACCGAATACCGGAACAGATACGCAGTATTTT.

This clonotype occurred a few times. The CDR3 sequence: CSARASGRGETQYF. The CDR3 nucleotides are TGCAGTGCTCGGGCTAGCGGGAGAGGAGAGACCCAGTACTTC. This sequence joins TRBV20-1 and TRBJ2-5; 10 bases are a match to TRBD2. J lost 4 bases, V lost 5 bases, and 7 bases had no gene match. The germline gives CDR1 DFQATT, CDR2 SNEGSKA (reference sequence). The CDR3 length is 14 residues.

This clonotype was seen a handful of times. This chain uses TRBV5-5 with TRBJ2-7; 7 bases map to TRBD2. After removal of 4 bases from V and 0 bases from J, the junction contained 4 bases not matched to a gene. This CDR3 is 14 amino acids long. Germline-derived CDR1 and CDR2 are SGHKS and YYEKEE (reference sequence). The CDR3 region is CASSRDYYSYEQYF. The CDR3 DNA is TGTGCCAGCAGCCGGGACTACTACTCCTACGAGCAGTACTTC.

About this clonotype: One end of the junction is discordant with germline, which a read error may explain. The genes are TRBV12-3 or TRBV12-4 and TRBJ2-3, with a weak D call TRBD2 (6 bases). This CDR3 has 16 amino acids. As DNA, the CDR3 is TGTGCCAGCAGCCATTCTTCGGGACCTAGCGCAGATACGCAGTATTTC. It yields the protein CASSHSSGPSADTQYF.

This clonotype was detected a few times. The chain carries TRBV24-1 and TRBJ1-2; D gene ambiguous. V dropped 7 bases and J dropped 7 bases, with 15 bases sitting between them. There are 13 residues in the CDR3. The germline gives CDR1 KGHDR, CDR2 SFDVKD. The CDR3 sequence is CATRAAIEGGYTF. CDR3 bases: TGTGCCACCAGGGCGGCAATTGAAGGTGGCTACACCTTC.

About this clonotype: Given a much more abundant clone one base away, this may be a read error. The V gene is TRBV28, the J gene TRBJ1-4; the D gene is possibly TRBD1 (6 bases). Germline values: CDR1 MDHEN, CDR2 SYDVKM. The CDR3 runs 15 residues. CDR3 amino acids: CASRPGDTFNEKPFF. The CDR3 DNA reads as TGTGCCAGCAGACCCGGGGACACCTTTAATGAAAAACCGTTTTTT.

The CDR3 DNA follows: TGTGCCAGCAGGTCCGGACTAGCGGGAGGGCCTGCCCACGAGCAGTACTTC. This sequence encodes CASRSGLAGGPAHEQYF. The chain carries TRBV11-2 and TRBJ2-7; 15 bases align to TRBD2. The V gene's germline CDR1 is SGHAT and CDR2 FQNNGV. The CDR3 runs to 17 residues. V shed 6 bases and J 5 bases; nucleotides not matched to a gene: 11.

This chain uses TRBV12-3 or TRBV12-4 with TRBJ1-1; D unresolved. Trimming stripped 10 bases from V and 3 bases from J, with 15 bases between. CDR3 size: 13 residues. CDR3 sequence reads: CAIQEYIDTEAFF. DNA of the CDR3: TGTGCCATCCAAGAATACATCGACACTGAAGCTTTCTTT.

This clonotype was counted ten times or more. This sequence joins TRBV20-1 and TRBJ2-4; TRBD2 matches at 10 bases. Germline CDR1 is DFQATT and CDR2 is SNEGSKA (reference sequence). With V trimmed by 0 bases and J by 9 bases, 5 bases remained unmatched. The CDR3 is 14 amino acids. The CDR3 protein is CSAREEIAGGIQYF. The DNA for the CDR3 is TGCAGTGCTAGAGAAGAGATAGCGGGGGGCATTCAGTACTTC.

The chain joins TRBV6-2 or TRBV6-3 to TRBJ1-1, with D perhaps TRBD1 (6 bases). CDR1 is MNHEY and CDR2 is SVGEGT in the germline V gene. CDR3 length equals 14 residues. V was cut by 5 bases and J by 0 bases, with 10 bases left in between. CDR3 residues: CASSRTVMNTEAFF. The CDR3 DNA sequence: TGTGCCAGCAGTAGGACAGTAATGAACACTGAAGCTTTCTTT.

This clonotype was seen only a few times. The chain uses TRBV6-1 and TRBJ2-5, with D maybe TRBD1 (6 bases). Trimming removed 5 bases from V and 1 base from J, with 20 bases in between. Germline V CDR1 and CDR2: MNHNS, SASEGT. The CDR3 totals 17 residues. This chain's CDR3 is CASSPPPYDRSQETQYF. The CDR3 DNA reads TGTGCCAGCAGTCCACCGCCCTATGACAGGAGCCAAGAGACCCAGTACTTC.

The V gene is TRBV14, the J gene TRBJ1-4; no definite D call. The V end was cut by 1 base, the J end by 4 bases, with 10 bases between. The V gene's germline CDR1 is SGHDN and CDR2 FVKESK. This CDR3 has 15 amino acids. The CDR3 reads CASSQAWRGNEKLFF. Written as DNA, the CDR3 is TGTGCCAGCAGCCAAGCATGGAGAGGTAATGAAAAACTGTTTTTT.

This clonotype has only a few counts. V gene TRBV7-9 combines with J gene TRBJ2-2; 10 bases are a match to TRBD2. Losses at the gene ends were 6 bases for V and 5 bases for J; bases not matched to a gene: 15. Germline lookup yields CDR1 SEHNR and CDR2 FQNEAQ (reference sequence). The CDR3 runs 18 residues. DNA for the CDR3: TGTGCCAGCAGGCGTAGCGGGAGGCATCCTAAACGAACCGGGGAGCTGTTTTTT. It encodes CASRRSGRHPKRTGELFF. The full variable domain, completed using reference TRBV7-9 and TRBJ2-2, is DTGVSQNPRHKITKRGQNVTFRCDPISEHNRLYWYRQTLGQGPEFLTYFQNEAQLEKSRLLSDRFSAERPKGSFSTLEIQRTEQGDSAMYLCASRRSGRHPKRTGELFFGEGSRLTVL.

Notes on this clonotype: Relative to the germline gene, one junction end is altered; a read error may explain this. V is TRBV20-1 and J is TRBJ2-5; D unclear. The CDR3 has 11 amino acids. In germline, CDR1 is DFQATT, CDR2 SNEGSKA (reference sequence). DNA of the CDR3: TGCAGTGCTAGGACCCAAGAGACCCAGTGCTTC. Translated, it gives CSARTQETQCF.